The 32 T cell receptor beta chains reported below all come from one sample, sequenced in a study of cytomegalovirus exposure and HLA in healthy donors. Vbeta (60) and Jbeta (13) primers were used in the PCR. Libraries were prepared by immunoSEQ multiplex PCR; TCRdb keeps only in-frame clonotypes and omits some of them. The sample shows some 150,000 clones, 80% to 85% of them seen only once. What was sequenced was PBMCs. These TCRs come from a woman under 30 in good health and CMV-seronegative.

This chain uses TRBV6-6 with TRBJ2-1; TRBD1 matches at 8 bases. The length of the CDR3 is 11 residues. Losses at the gene ends were 10 bases for V and 6 bases for J; bases not matched to a gene: 2. The germline V gene encodes CDR1 MNHNY and CDR2 SVGAGI (reference sequence). The CDR3 loop reads CATTGGNEQFF. CDR3 sequence (DNA): TGTGCCACTACAGGGGGCAATGAGCAGTTCTTC.

V is TRBV6-5 and J is TRBJ1-1; 7 nucleotides align to TRBD1. The CDR3 length is 14 residues. Germline CDR1 MNHEY, CDR2 SVGAGI. The junction had 9 bases not matched to a gene; V was cut back by 5 bases and J by 6 bases. The CDR3: CASSPQGPRSEAFF. The CDR3 DNA reads as TGTGCCAGCAGTCCACAGGGGCCGCGTTCTGAAGCTTTCTTT.

This sequence joins TRBV7-6 and TRBJ2-5, with D perhaps matching TRBD2 (6 bases). Germline V gives CDR1 SGHVS, CDR2 FNYEAQ. Trimming removed 5 bases at V and 2 bases at J, with 12 bases between. CDR3 length equals 14 residues. The CDR3: CASSVGTAQETQYF. Here the CDR3 DNA reads TGTGCCAGCAGCGTCGGGACTGCACAAGAGACCCAGTACTTC.

The V call is TRBV7-9, the J call TRBJ1-3; the match to TRBD1 covers 8 bases. J was trimmed by 5 bases and V by 3 bases; bases with no gene match: 9. This CDR3 is 16 amino acids long. Germline CDR1 reads SEHNR; CDR2 reads FQNEAQ (reference sequence). The CDR3 loop reads CASSFSADRVRNTIYF. CDR3 in DNA: TGTGCCAGCAGCTTTAGCGCGGACAGGGTGAGAAACACCATATATTTT.

The rearrangement uses TRBV6-1 and TRBJ1-5; TRBD1 aligns across 7 bases. CDR1 and CDR2 (germline): MNHNS, SASEGT. CDR3 length: 15 amino acids. V was clipped by 5 bases and J by 5 bases; unmatched bases: 9. CDR3: CASSLTGKNYQPQHF. The CDR3 nucleotides are TGTGCCAGCAGTTTGACAGGGAAGAACTATCAGCCCCAGCATTTT.

This rearrangement joins TRBV27 to TRBJ2-1; TRBD2 agrees at 9 bases. Unmatched junction bases numbered 9, after V lost 6 bases and J lost 6 bases. The germline V gene encodes CDR1 MNHEY and CDR2 SMNVEV (reference sequence). The CDR3 extends over 15 amino acids. The CDR3 bases are TGTGCCAGCAGCTCTCTTAGCGGGGGTCGCAATGAGCAGTTCTTC. Its protein is CASSSLSGGRNEQFF.

The chain employs TRBV6-1 and TRBJ1-5, with TRBD1 identical over 10 bases. The length of the CDR3 is 13 residues. Per the germline V gene, CDR1 is MNHNS and CDR2 is SASEGT. The ends lost 7 bases at V and 7 bases at J; junction bases unmatched: 4. CDR3: CASTRDRGQPQHF. CDR3 sequence (DNA): TGTGCCAGCACCAGGGACAGGGGACAGCCCCAGCATTTT.

The V call is TRBV5-1, the J call TRBJ2-5; TRBD1 matches at 10 bases. There are 15 residues in the CDR3. Germline V CDR1 and CDR2: SGHRS, YFSETQ. After removal of 2 bases from V and 4 bases from J, the junction contained 5 bases not matched to a gene. The CDR3 region has the DNA TGCGCCAGCAGCTTCGGGACAGGGGTTCGAGAGACCCAGTACTTC. Its translation is CASSFGTGVRETQYF.

This sequence joins TRBV7-9 and TRBJ1-2; D possibly corresponds to TRBD1 (5 bases). V lost 4 bases and J 8 bases, leaving 14 bases between the germline ends. CDR1 and CDR2 (germline): SEHNR, FQNEAQ (reference sequence). The CDR3 sequence is 13 residues long. CDR3 sequence: CASSSDNPRGYTF. The CDR3 DNA sequence: TGTGCCAGCAGCTCGGACAACCCACGGGGCTACACCTTC.

This clone was seen only once. The chain joins TRBV9 to TRBJ1-1, with D perhaps TRBD1 (5 bases). CDR1 and CDR2 from the germline V gene are SGDLS and YYNGEE. The V end was cut by 4 bases, the J end by 1 base, with 11 bases between. The CDR3 runs 14 residues. The CDR3 sequence: CASSILTGNTEAFF. The CDR3 DNA is TGTGCCAGCAGCATTCTAACAGGGAACACTGAAGCTTTCTTT.

Concerning this clone: At one end the junction does not follow the germline gene, possibly because of a read error. V gene TRBV7-9 combines with J gene TRBJ1-6; tentative D call: TRBD1 (6 bases). The CDR3 sequence is 14 residues long. Looked up from germline, CDR1 is SEHNR and CDR2 is FQNEAQ (reference sequence). The DNA of the CDR3 is TGTTCCAGCAGCCTCGACAGGTACGGTTCACCCCTCCACTTT. It translates to CSSSLDRYGSPLHF.

The gene calls are TRBV6-1 and TRBJ1-5, with D perhaps matching TRBD1 (5 bases). This CDR3 is 14 amino acids long. Trimming took off 5 bases at V and 3 bases at J, with 11 bases between the two ends. CDR1 MNHNS and CDR2 SASEGT come from the germline V gene. For the CDR3, the DNA is TGTGCCAGCAGTTTAGAACAGGACAATCAGCCCCAGCATTTT. Protein sequence: CASSLEQDNQPQHF.

Concerning this clone: The sample has other DNA sequences that encode this CDR3 too. V and J are TRBV29-1 and TRBJ1-1, with D possibly matching TRBD1 (5 bases). CDR3 length equals 12 residues. V shed 6 bases and J shed 2 bases, with 10 bases lying between them. Germline V gene data show CDR1 as SQVTM and CDR2 as ANQGSEA. CDR3 nucleotides: TGCAGCGTGGGGGGAGGTAACACTGAAGCTTTCTTT. Its translation is CSVGGGNTEAFF.

The V gene is TRBV29-1, the J gene TRBJ2-3, with D perhaps matching TRBD1 (5 bases). V lost 8 bases, J lost 1 base, and 13 bases lay in between. This CDR3 contains 13 residues. The germline V gene has CDR1 SQVTM and CDR2 ANQGSEA. The CDR3 loop is CSLTRAGTDTQYF. CDR3 coding DNA: TGCAGCCTCACCAGGGCGGGCACAGATACGCAGTATTTT.

This sequence joins TRBV11-2 and TRBJ1-1; 7 bases are a match to TRBD1. Germline values: CDR1 SGHAT, CDR2 FQNNGV. The trim removed 4 bases at V and 5 bases at J, leaving 13 bases unmatched. The CDR3 runs 16 residues. The CDR3 here is CASSSATGKGWTEAFF. For the CDR3, the DNA is TGTGCCAGCAGCTCCGCGACAGGGAAAGGCTGGACTGAAGCTTTCTTT.

This chain links TRBV28 with TRBJ1-1, with 9 bases fitting TRBD1. The CDR3 consists of 14 residues. CDR1 MDHEN and CDR2 SYDVKM come from the germline V gene. Trimming removed 6 bases from V and 5 bases from J; junction bases left unmatched: 7. As DNA, the CDR3 is TGTGCCAGCAGGCGGGACAGGGTCACGACTGAAGCTTTCTTT. Translating it yields CASRRDRVTTEAFF.

The J gene is TRBJ2-6, the V gene TRBV11-2; D not certain. V lost 3 bases to trimming and J lost 0 bases, with 12 bases between them. The CDR3 is made up of 17 amino acids. The germline gives CDR1 SGHAT, CDR2 FQNNGV. CDR3 in DNA: TGTGCCAGCAGCTTCCCCCGACTGAGCTCTGGGGCCAACGTCCTGACTTTC. It codes for CASSFPRLSSGANVLTF. Full variable domain (remainder filled in from reference TRBV11-2 and TRBJ2-6): EAGVAQSPRYKIIEKRQSVAFWCNPISGHATLYWYQQILGQGPKLLIQFQNNGVVDDSQLPKDRFSAERLKGVDSTLKIQPAKLEDSAVYLCASSFPRLSSGANVLTFGAGSRLTVL.

V is TRBV28 and J is TRBJ2-7, with D possibly matching TRBD1 (6 bases). The CDR3 covers 14 residues. V was pared by 5 bases and J by 2 bases, with 13 bases between. Germline assignment: CDR1 MDHEN and CDR2 SYDVKM. The CDR3 region is CASSRRDTTYEQYF. The CDR3 DNA follows: TGTGCCAGCAGTCGTCGGGACACCACCTACGAGCAGTACTTC.

The gene calls are TRBV2 and TRBJ1-6; 10 bases match TRBD1. CDR3 length: 15 residues. V lost 5 bases, J lost 8 bases, and 6 bases stayed unmatched. The germline gives CDR1 SNHLY, CDR2 FYNNEI. In DNA form, the CDR3 reads TGTGCCAGCAGTCTGACAGGGGGCAGGGATTCACCCCTCCACTTT. Encoded protein: CASSLTGGRDSPLHF.

The CDR3 loop reads CASQAGSGGELFF. CDR3 DNA sequence: TGTGCCAGCCAGGCAGGGTCGGGCGGGGAGCTGTTTTTT. The J gene is TRBJ2-2, the V gene TRBV7-8; possible D gene TRBD1, 5 bases. The CDR3 totals 13 residues. Looked up from germline, CDR1 is SGHVS and CDR2 is FQNEAQ. V was trimmed by 8 bases and J by 7 bases, leaving 14 bases between them.

The chain joins TRBV11-2 to TRBJ2-5; D not resolved. The CDR3 loop spans 14 amino acids. Germline-derived CDR1 and CDR2 are SGHAT and FQNNGV. The V end was cut by 0 bases, the J end by 5 bases, with 10 bases between. This CDR3 is CASSLDLTRETQYF. CDR3 coding DNA: TGTGCCAGCAGCTTAGATTTAACGAGGGAGACCCAGTACTTC.

This chain uses TRBV30 with TRBJ2-7; 8 bases fit TRBD2. Germline V gene data show CDR1 as GTSNPN and CDR2 as SVGIG (reference sequence). The V and J ends lost 5 bases and 11 bases, in that order; junction bases with no gene match: 11. The CDR3 contains 12 residues. The CDR3, as DNA: TGTGCCTGGCTGGCGCTAGCGGGTAATAAGTACTTC. This codes for CAWLALAGNKYF.

The chain recombines TRBV9 with TRBJ1-2, with 8 bases aligning to TRBD1. The CDR3 spans 13 residues. The V gene's germline CDR1 is SGDLS and CDR2 YYNGEE. The V gene end was trimmed by 2 bases and the J gene end by 6 bases; junction bases not matched to a gene: 3. The CDR3 sequence is CASSVGQENGYTF. Here the CDR3 DNA reads TGTGCCAGCAGCGTGGGACAGGAGAATGGCTACACCTTC.

This clone turned up a few times. V gene TRBV7-8 combines with J gene TRBJ2-7, with D possibly being TRBD2 (7 bases). CDR3 length equals 13 residues. V shed 6 bases and J shed 7 bases, with 16 bases lying between them. Germline V gives CDR1 SGHVS, CDR2 FQNEAQ. CDR3 DNA: TGTGCCAGCAGGGGACACAGGGAGGGTGAGCAGTACTTC. The encoded protein is CASRGHREGEQYF.

V and J are TRBV11-3 and TRBJ2-2; no definite D call. The V end lost 5 bases, the J end lost 3 bases, and 4 bases lay between the germline ends. This CDR3 comprises 12 residues. The germline gives CDR1 SGHNT, CDR2 YENEEA. The CDR3 reads CASSRDTGELFF. DNA of the CDR3: TGTGCCAGCAGCCGAGACACCGGGGAGCTGTTTTTT.

This clone turned up a few times. This chain joins TRBV21-1 and TRBJ2-7; the D call of TRBD1 is as the table states it, not checked on the DNA. TRBV21-1 is given as a pseudogene. The CDR3 contains 8 residues. The CDR3 protein is CASSNTRF. The DNA of the CDR3 is TGTGCCAGCAGCAACACACGCTTC.

In regard to this clone: At one end, the junction sequence differs from germline, possibly due to a read error. Other DNA sequences in this sample translate to the same CDR3. V gene TRBV28 combines with J gene TRBJ1-5, with 8 bases identical to TRBD1. The CDR3 extends over 16 amino acids. The germline CDR1 and CDR2 sequences are MDHEN and SYDVKM. As DNA, the CDR3 is TGTGCCAGCACCCCTCTTTTATCAGGGGGCAATCAGCCTCAGCATTTT. As protein: CASTPLLSGGNQPQHF.

The CDR3 region is CASSPTGGIYGYTF. DNA for the CDR3: TGTGCCAGCAGCCCGACAGGGGGGATCTATGGCTACACCTTC. This chain links TRBV7-8 with TRBJ1-2; the match to TRBD1 covers 9 bases. J was trimmed by 4 bases and V by 5 bases; bases with no gene match: 5. This CDR3 contains 14 residues. The germline V gene encodes CDR1 SGHVS and CDR2 FQNEAQ.

The V call is TRBV9, the J call TRBJ1-1; a weak D match, TRBD1 (6 bases). Germline CDR1 and CDR2: SGDLS and YYNGEE. The CDR3 is 13 amino acids. Trimming stripped 5 bases from V and 6 bases from J, with 14 bases between. Here the CDR3 reads CASRSRGSAEAFF. The CDR3 DNA sequence: TGTGCCAGCAGATCAAGGGGGAGCGCTGAAGCTTTCTTT.

In DNA form, the CDR3 reads TGTGCCAGCAGCTTGGATCCTAGCGGGGGCAATGAGCAGTTCTTC. Its protein is CASSLDPSGGNEQFF. V gene TRBV5-4 combines with J gene TRBJ2-1; 10 bases fit TRBD2. V was pared by 0 bases and J by 6 bases, with 3 bases of the junction left unmatched. Germline CDR1 reads SGHNT; CDR2 reads YYREEE (reference sequence). The CDR3 length is 15 residues.

This clone was picked up one time. The V gene is TRBV5-4, the J gene TRBJ2-1, with 7 bases identical to TRBD1. CDR1 and CDR2 from the germline V gene are SGHNT and YYREEE (reference sequence). The CDR3 sequence is 15 residues long. V shed 0 bases, J shed 6 bases, and the junction held 6 bases outside the gene matches. CDR3 coding DNA: TGTGCCAGCAGCTTGGGAGGGGGCCCGGGCAATGAGCAGTTCTTC. This gives the protein CASSLGGGPGNEQFF.

The rearrangement links TRBV15 to TRBJ2-1; 11 bases line up with TRBD1. The CDR3 spans 15 residues. V shed 3 bases and J 8 bases; nucleotides not matched to a gene: 6. Germline V gene lookup returns CDR1 LNHNV and CDR2 YYDKDF (reference sequence). The CDR3 is CATSRAPGQGDEQFF. In nucleotides, the CDR3 is TGTGCCACCAGCAGGGCCCCGGGACAGGGGGATGAGCAGTTCTTC.